Sequencing of this T cell receptor (beta chain) was carried out in a study of T cell responses to AZD1222 COVID-19 vaccine. Pooled together were second doses at about 4 or about 12 weeks. Profiling relied on immunoSEQ multiplex PCR, and the TCRdb table lists in-frame clones only, not all of them. The sample records roughly 120,000 clones, 75% to 90% being singletons. V was trimmed by 0 bases and J by 0 bases, leaving 6 bases between them. Germline V lookup: CDR1 KGHSY, CDR2 FQNENV. This CDR3 contains 15 residues. Turning to this clone: What it binds is not known.

Study-wide results and caveats: At baseline, just a handful of AZD1222 recipients tested seropositive.

Sample: peripheral blood, taken 28 days after the second AZD1222 dose. This TCR was recovered from an adult who received the AZD1222 COVID-19 vaccine. The chain has TRBV16 and TRBJ1-3; D is unclear. The CDR3 spells CASSQSPPSGNTIYF. The CDR3 nucleotides are TGTGCCAGCAGCCAATCCCCCCCCTCTGGAAACACCATATATTTT. The whole variable domain, filled in from reference TRBV16 and TRBJ1-3, reads GEEVAQTPKHLVRGEGQKAKLYCAPIKGHSYVFWYQQVLKNEFKFLISFQNENVFDETGMPKERFSAKCLPNSPCSLEIQATKLEDSAVYFCASSQSPPSGNTIYFGEGSWLTVV.